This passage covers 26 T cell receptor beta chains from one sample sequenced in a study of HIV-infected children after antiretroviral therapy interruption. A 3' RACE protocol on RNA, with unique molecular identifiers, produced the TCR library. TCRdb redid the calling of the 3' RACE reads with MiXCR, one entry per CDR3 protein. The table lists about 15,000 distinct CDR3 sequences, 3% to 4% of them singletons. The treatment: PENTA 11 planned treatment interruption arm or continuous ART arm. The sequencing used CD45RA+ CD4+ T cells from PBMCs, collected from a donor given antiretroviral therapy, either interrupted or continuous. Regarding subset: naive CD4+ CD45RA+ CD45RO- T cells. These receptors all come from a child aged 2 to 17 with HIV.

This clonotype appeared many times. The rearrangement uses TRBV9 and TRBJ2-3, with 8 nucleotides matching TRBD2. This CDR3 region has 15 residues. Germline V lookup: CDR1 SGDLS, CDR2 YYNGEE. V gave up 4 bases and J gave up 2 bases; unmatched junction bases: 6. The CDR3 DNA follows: TGTGCCAGCAGCCCCGGGGGGGCCCTCACAGATACGCAGTATTTT. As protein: CASSPGGALTDTQYF.

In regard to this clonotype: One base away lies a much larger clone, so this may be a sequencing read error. The CDR3 DNA follows: TGTGCCTGGACTCCCCTTCAGGCGTCCAACGAGCAGTACTTC. Translated: CAWTPLQASNEQYF. This chain links TRBV30 with TRBJ2-7; D not resolved. V lost 4 bases, J lost 5 bases, and 18 bases lay in between. The CDR3 consists of 14 residues. CDR1 is GTSNPN and CDR2 is SVGIG in the germline V gene (reference sequence).

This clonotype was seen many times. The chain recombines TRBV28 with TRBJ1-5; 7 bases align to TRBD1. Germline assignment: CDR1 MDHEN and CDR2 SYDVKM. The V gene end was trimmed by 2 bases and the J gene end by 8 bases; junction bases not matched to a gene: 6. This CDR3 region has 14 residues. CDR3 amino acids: CASSLGGGGKPQHF. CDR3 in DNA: TGTGCCAGCAGTTTAGGAGGGGGCGGCAAGCCCCAGCATTTT.

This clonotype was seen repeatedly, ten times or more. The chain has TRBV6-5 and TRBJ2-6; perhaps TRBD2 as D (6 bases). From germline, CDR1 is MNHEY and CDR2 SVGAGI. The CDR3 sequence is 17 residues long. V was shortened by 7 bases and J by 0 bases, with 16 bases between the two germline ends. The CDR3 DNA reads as TGTGCCAGCATAGGGGACTTAAGTTACTCTGGGGCCAACGTCCTGACTTTC. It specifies CASIGDLSYSGANVLTF.

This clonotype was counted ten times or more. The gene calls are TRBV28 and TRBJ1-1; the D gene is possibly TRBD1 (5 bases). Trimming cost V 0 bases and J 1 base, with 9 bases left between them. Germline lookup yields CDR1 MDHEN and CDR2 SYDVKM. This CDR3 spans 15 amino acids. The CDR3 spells CASSLWRTTNTEAFF. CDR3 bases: TGTGCCAGCAGTTTATGGAGGACAACGAACACTGAAGCTTTCTTT.

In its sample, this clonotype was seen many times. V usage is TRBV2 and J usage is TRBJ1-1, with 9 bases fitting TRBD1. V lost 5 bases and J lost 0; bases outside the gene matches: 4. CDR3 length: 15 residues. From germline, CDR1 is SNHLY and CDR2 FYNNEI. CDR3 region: CASSLGQGMNTEAFF. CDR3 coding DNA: TGTGCCAGCAGTTTAGGACAGGGGATGAACACTGAAGCTTTCTTT.

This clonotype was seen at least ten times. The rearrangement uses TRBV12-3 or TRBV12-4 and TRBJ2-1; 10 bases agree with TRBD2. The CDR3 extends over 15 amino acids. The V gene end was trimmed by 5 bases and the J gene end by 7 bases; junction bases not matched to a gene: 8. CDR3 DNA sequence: TGTGCCAGCAGTGTCCTAGCGGGGGCGAGGAATGAGCAGTTCTTC. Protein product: CASSVLAGARNEQFF.

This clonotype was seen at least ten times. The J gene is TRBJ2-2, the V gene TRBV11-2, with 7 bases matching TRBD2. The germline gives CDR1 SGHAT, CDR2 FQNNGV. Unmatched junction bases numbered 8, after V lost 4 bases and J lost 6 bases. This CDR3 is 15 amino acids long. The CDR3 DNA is TGTGCCAGCAGCTCACGGTGGGGGGGTTCCGGGGAGCTGTTTTTT. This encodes CASSSRWGGSGELFF.

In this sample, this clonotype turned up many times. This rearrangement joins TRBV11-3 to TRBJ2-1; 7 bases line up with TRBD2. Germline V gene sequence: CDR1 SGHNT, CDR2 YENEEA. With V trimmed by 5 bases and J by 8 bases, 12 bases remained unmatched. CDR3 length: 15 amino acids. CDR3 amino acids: CASSIRLARIDEQFF. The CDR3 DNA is TGTGCCAGCAGCATAAGACTAGCAAGGATCGATGAGCAGTTCTTC.

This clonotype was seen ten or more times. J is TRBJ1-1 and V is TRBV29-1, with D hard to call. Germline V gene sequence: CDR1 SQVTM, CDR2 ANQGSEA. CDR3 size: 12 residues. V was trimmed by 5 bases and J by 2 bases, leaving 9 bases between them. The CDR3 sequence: CSVQLGNTEAFF. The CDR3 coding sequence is TGCAGCGTTCAATTGGGAAACACTGAAGCTTTCTTT.

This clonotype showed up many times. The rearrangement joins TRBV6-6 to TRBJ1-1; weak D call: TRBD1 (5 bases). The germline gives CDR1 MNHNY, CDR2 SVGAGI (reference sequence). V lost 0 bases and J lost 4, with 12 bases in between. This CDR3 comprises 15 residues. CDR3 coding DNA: TGTGCCAGCAGTTACTCGAATACAGGCCTCACTGAAGCTTTCTTT. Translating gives CASSYSNTGLTEAFF.

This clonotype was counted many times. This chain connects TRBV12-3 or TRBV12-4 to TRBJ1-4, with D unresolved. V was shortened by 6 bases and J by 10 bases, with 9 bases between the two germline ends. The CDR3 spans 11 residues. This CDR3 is CASSASGKLFF. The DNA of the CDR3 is TGTGCCAGCAGCGCTTCTGGAAAACTGTTTTTT.

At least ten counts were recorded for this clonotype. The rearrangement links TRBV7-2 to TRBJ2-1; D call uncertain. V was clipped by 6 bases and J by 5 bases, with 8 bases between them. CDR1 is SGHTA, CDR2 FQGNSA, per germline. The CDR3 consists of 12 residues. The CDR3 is CASSPNHNEQFF. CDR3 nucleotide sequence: TGTGCCAGCAGTCCGAACCACAATGAGCAGTTCTTC.

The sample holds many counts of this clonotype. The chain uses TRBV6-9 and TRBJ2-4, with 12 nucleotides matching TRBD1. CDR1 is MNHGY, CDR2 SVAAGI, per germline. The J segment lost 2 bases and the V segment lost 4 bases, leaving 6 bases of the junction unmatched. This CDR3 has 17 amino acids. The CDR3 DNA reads TGTGCCAGCAGTTTACGAGGGACAGGGGGCTCCAAAAACATTCAGTACTTC. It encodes CASSLRGTGGSKNIQYF.

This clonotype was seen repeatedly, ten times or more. The CDR3 coding sequence is TGTGCCAGCAGCTTAGTTGGGGCCAACTATGGCTACACCTTC. Its translation: CASSLVGANYGYTF. The chain employs TRBV7-9 and TRBJ1-2, with a tentative D call TRBD1 (5 bases). V lost 1 base to trimming and J lost 2 bases, with 8 bases between them. From germline, CDR1 is SEHNR and CDR2 FQNEAQ (reference sequence). The CDR3 has 14 residues.

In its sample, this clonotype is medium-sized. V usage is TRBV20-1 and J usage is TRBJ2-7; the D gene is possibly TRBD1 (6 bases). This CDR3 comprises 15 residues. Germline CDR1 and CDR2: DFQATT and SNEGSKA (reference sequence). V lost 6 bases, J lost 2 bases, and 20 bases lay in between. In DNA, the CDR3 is TGCAGTGCCCCCAACCAGAGGACAGCGACCTACGAGCAGTACTTC. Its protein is CSAPNQRTATYEQYF.

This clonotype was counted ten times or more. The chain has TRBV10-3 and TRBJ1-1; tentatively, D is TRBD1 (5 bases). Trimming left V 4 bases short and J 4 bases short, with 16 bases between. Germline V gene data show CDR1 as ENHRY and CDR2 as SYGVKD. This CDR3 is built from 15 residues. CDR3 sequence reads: CAISGASRVGTEAFF. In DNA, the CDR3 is TGTGCCATCAGTGGAGCGTCCAGGGTGGGCACTGAAGCTTTCTTT.

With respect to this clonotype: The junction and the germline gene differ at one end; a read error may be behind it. This CDR3 reads CASTHRFQNTLYF. For the CDR3, the DNA is TGTGCCAGCACCCACAGATTCCAAAACACCTTGTACTTT. This chain uses TRBV19 with TRBJ1-6; no reliable D call. The CDR3 is made up of 13 amino acids. Germline CDR1 LNHDA, CDR2 SQIVND (reference sequence).

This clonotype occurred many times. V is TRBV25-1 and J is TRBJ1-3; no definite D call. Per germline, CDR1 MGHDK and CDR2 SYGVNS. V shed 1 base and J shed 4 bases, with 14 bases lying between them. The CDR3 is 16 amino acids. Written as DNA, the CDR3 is TGTGCCAGCAGTGAATCGGACTGGTGGGCAGGAAACACCATATATTTT. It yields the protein CASSESDWWAGNTIYF. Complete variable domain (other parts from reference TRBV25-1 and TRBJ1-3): EADIYQTPRYLVIGTGKKITLECSQTMGHDKMYWYQQDPGMELHLIHYSYGVNSTEKGDLSSESTVSRIRTEHFPLTLESARPSHTSQYLCASSESDWWAGNTIYFGEGSWLTVV.

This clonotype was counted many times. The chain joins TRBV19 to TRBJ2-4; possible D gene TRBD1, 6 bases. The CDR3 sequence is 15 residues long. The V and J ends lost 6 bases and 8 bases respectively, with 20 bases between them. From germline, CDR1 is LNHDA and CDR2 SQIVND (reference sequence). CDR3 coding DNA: TGTGCCAGTAGGGACCTCGGGACAACTCCGGACATTCAGTACTTC. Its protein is CASRDLGTTPDIQYF.

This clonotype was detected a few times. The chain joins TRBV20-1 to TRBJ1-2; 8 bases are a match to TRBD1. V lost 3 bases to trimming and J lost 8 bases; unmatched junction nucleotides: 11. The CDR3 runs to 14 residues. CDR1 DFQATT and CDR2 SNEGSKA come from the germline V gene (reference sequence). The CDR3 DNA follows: TGCAGTGCTAGCACCCCAGGGGGCTCGACGGGCTACACCTTC. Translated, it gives CSASTPGGSTGYTF.

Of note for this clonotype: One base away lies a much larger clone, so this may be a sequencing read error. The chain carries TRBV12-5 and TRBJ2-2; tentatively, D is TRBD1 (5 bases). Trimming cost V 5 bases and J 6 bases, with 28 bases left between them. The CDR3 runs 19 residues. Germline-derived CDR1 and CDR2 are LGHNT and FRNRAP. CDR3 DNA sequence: TGTGCTAGTGGTCAATGCCCTCAGGGTGGCCCCCAGGTCGCCGGGGAGCTGTTTTTT. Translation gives CASGQCPQGGPQVAGELFF.

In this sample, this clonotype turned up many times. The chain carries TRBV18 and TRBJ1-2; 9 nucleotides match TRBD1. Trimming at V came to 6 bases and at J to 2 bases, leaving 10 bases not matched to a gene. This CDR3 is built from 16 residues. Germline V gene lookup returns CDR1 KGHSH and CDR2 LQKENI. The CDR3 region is CASSLGQGMANYGYTF. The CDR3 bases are TGTGCCAGCTCTCTCGGACAGGGGATGGCCAACTATGGCTACACCTTC.

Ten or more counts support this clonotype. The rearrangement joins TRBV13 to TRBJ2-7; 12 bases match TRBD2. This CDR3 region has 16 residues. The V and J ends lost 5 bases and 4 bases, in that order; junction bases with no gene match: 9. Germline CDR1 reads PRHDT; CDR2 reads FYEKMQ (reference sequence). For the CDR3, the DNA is TGTGCCAGCAGCCAAAACCGGGGGACTAGCGGGTACGAGCAGTACTTC. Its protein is CASSQNRGTSGYEQYF.

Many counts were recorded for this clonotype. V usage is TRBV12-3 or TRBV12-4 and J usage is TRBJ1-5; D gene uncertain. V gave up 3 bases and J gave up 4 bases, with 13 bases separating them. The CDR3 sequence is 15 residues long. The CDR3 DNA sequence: TGTGCCAGCAGTTTGGGCCGGGAGACTAATCAGCCCCAGCATTTT. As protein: CASSLGRETNQPQHF.

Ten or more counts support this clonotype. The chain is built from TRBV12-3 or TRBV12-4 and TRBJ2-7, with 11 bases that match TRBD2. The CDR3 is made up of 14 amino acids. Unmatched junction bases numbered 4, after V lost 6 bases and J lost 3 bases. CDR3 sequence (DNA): TGTGCCAGCAGACCCCTAGCGGGGGGCTACGAGCAGTACTTC. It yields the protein CASRPLAGGYEQYF.